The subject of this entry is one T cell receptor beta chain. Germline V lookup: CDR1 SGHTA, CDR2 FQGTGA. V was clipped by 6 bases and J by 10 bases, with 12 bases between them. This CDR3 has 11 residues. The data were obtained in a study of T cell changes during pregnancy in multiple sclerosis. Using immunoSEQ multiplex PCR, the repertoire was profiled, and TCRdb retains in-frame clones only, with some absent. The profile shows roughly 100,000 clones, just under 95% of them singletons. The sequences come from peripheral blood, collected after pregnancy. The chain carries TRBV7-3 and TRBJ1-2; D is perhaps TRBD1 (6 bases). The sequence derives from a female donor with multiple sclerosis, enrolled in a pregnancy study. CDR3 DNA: TGTGCCAGCAGAGCTACAGGGCTCTACACCTTC. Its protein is CASRATGLYTF.